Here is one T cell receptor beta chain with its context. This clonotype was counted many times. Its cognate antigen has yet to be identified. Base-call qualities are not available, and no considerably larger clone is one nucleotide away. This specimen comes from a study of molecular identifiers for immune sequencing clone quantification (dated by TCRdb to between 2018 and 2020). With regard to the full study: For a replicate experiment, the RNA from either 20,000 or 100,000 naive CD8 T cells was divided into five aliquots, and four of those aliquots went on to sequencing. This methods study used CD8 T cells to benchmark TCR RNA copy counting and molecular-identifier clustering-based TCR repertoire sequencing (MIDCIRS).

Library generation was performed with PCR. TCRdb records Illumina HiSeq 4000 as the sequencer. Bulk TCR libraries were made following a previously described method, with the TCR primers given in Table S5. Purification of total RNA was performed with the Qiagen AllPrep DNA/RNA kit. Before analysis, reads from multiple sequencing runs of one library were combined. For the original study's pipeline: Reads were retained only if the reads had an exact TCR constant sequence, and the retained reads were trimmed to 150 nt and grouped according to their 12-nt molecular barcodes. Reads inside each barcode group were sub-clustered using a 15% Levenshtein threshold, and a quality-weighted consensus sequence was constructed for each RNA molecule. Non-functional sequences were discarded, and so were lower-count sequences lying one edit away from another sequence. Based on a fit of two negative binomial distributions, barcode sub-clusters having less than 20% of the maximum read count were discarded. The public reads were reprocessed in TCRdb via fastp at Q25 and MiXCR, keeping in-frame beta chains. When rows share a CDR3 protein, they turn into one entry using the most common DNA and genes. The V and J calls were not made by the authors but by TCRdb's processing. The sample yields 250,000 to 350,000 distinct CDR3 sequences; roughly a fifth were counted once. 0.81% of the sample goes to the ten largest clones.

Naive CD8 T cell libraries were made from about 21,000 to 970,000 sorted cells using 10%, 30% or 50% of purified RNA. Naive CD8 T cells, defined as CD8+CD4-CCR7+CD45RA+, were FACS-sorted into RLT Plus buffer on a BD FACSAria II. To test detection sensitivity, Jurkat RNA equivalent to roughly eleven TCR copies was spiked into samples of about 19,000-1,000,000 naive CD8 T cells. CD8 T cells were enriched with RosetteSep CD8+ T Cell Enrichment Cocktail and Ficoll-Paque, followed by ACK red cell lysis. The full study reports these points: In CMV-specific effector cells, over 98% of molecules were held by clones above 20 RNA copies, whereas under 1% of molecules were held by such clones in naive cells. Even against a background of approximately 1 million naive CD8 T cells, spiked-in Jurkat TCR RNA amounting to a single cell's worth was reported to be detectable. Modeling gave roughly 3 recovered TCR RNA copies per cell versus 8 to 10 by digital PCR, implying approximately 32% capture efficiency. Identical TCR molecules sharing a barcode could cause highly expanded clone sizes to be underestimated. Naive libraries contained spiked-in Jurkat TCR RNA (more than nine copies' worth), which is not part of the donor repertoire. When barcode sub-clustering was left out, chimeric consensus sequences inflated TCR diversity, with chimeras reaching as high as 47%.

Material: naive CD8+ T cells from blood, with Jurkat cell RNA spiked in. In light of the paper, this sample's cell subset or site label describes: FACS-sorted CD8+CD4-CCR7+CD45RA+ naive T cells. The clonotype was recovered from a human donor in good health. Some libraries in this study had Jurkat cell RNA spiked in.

The DNA is as follows: TGCGCCAGCAGTCACGCAACCCGGTTAGCAGGGCCTGCAAACATTCAGTACTTC. Translated, this gives CASSHATRLAGPANIQYF. The sequence is built from TRBV23-1 and TRBJ2-4; the D gene is perhaps TRBD1, from 5 matching bases. TRBV23-1 is an open reading frame, and its role is uncertain. From the cysteine up to the phenylalanine, the CDR3 has a length of 18 residues. CDR3 DNA only is kept here, 54 bases in frame from base 1. V is clipped by 3 bases and J by 6 bases, and the sequence between their germline boundaries is 24 bases long.